A single sample is the source of the 25 T cell receptor beta chains below, sequenced in a study of molecular identifiers for immune sequencing clone quantification. TCRdb used MiXCR to reprocess the PCR reads, holding one entry per CDR3 protein. The sample includes roughly 300,000 distinct CDR3 sequences, about 22% seen only once; the top ten take roughly 0.7%. Sequenced sample: naive CD8+ T cells from blood, with Jurkat cell RNA spiked in. Documented subset: FACS-sorted CD8+CD4-CCR7+CD45RA+ naive T cells. The receptors were gathered from a human donor in good health. Some libraries in this study had Jurkat cell RNA spiked in.

V is TRBV5-4 and J is TRBJ2-7, with 7 bases identical to TRBD2. From germline, CDR1 is SGHNT and CDR2 YYREEE (reference sequence). V shed 2 bases and J 3 bases; nucleotides not matched to a gene: 5. The CDR3 runs to 14 residues. CDR3 in DNA: TGTGCCAGCAGCTTTTCGGGAGGAGTCTACGAGCAGTACTTC. It specifies CASSFSGGVYEQYF. Looking up the rest from reference TRBV5-4 and TRBJ2-7 gives the full variable domain: ETGVTQSPTHLIKTRGQQVTLRCSSQSGHNTVSWYQQALGQGPQFIFQYYREEENGRGNFPPRFSGLQFPNYSSELNVNALELDDSALYLCASSFSGGVYEQYFGPGTRLTVT.

A note on this clonotype: One end of the junction does not line up with germline, which may come from a read error. The chain couples TRBV19 to TRBJ2-7; D possibly corresponds to TRBD2 (6 bases). From germline, CDR1 is LNHDA and CDR2 SQIVND (reference sequence). This CDR3 is built from 14 residues. CDR3 bases: TGTGCCAGTAGTAACGGACTAAGCTCCTGCGAGCAGTACTTC. This codes for CASSNGLSSCEQYF.

A few counts support this clonotype. The CDR3 DNA sequence: TGTGCCAGCAGTGAATTGGTTAACTATGGCTACACCTTC. Amino acid sequence: CASSELVNYGYTF. The chain combines TRBV2 with TRBJ1-2; no clear D gene. The CDR3 is made up of 13 amino acids. Trimming stripped 2 bases from V and 1 base from J, with 5 bases between. From germline, CDR1 is SNHLY and CDR2 FYNNEI. The whole variable domain, filled in from reference TRBV2 and TRBJ1-2, reads EPEVTQTPSHQVTQMGQEVILRCVPISNHLYFYWYRQILGQKVEFLVSFYNNEISEKSEIFDDQFSVERPDGSNFTLKIRSTKLEDSAMYFCASSELVNYGYTFGSGTRLTVV.

V gene TRBV3-1 combines with J gene TRBJ2-3, with D possibly being TRBD1 or TRBD2 (5 bases each). The germline V and J ends were trimmed by 1 base and 4 bases, with 12 bases remaining between them. The germline V gene has CDR1 LGHDT and CDR2 YNNKEL (reference sequence). The CDR3 totals 15 residues. As DNA, the CDR3 is TGTGCCAGCAGCCAAGGACTAACGGGACCAGATACGCAGTATTTT. Translated, it gives CASSQGLTGPDTQYF.

This clonotype appeared many times. The chain employs TRBV4-3 and TRBJ1-1; 8 positions agree with TRBD1. V was clipped by 1 base and J by 4 bases; unmatched bases: 5. Germline CDR1 and CDR2: LGHNA and YSLEER. The CDR3 is 15 residues long. This CDR3 reads CASSQADRGLTEAFF. The CDR3, as DNA: TGCGCCAGCAGCCAAGCCGACAGGGGCCTCACTGAAGCTTTCTTT.

V gene TRBV5-1 combines with J gene TRBJ1-1, with 9 positions matching TRBD1. CDR1 SGHRS and CDR2 YFSETQ come from the germline V gene. The CDR3 covers 14 residues. The V and J ends lost 4 bases and 7 bases, in that order; junction bases with no gene match: 8. The CDR3 spells CASSPGTGLVEAFF. The CDR3 region has the DNA TGCGCCAGCAGCCCGGGGACAGGGCTAGTTGAAGCTTTCTTT.

This clonotype occurred many times. The V call is TRBV29-1, the J call TRBJ2-2; D not resolved. In germline, CDR1 is SQVTM, CDR2 ANQGSEA. V was clipped by 7 bases and J by 0 bases, with 6 bases between them. The CDR3 loop spans 12 amino acids. The CDR3 sequence: CSAPANTGELFF. In DNA form, the CDR3 reads TGCAGCGCACCAGCGAACACCGGGGAGCTGTTTTTT.

This clonotype turned up a few times. In nucleotides, the CDR3 is TGTGCCTGGAGTGAGGGGCAGGGGGTTGGCTACACCTTC. Protein sequence: CAWSEGQGVGYTF. The gene calls are TRBV30 and TRBJ1-2; 7 bases fit TRBD1. Trimming removed 1 base from V and 7 bases from J; junction bases left unmatched: 6. Germline V gene data show CDR1 as GTSNPN and CDR2 as SVGIG (reference sequence). The CDR3 is 13 amino acids.

This clonotype was counted a few times. The genes are TRBV28 and TRBJ2-3; D unclear. CDR3 length equals 17 residues. Trimming removed 2 bases from V and 3 bases from J, with 18 bases in between. CDR1 and CDR2 from the germline V gene are MDHEN and SYDVKM. The CDR3 bases are TGTGCCAGCAGTTTAGGGCGTTTGCAGGTACGGACAGATACGCAGTATTTT. It encodes CASSLGRLQVRTDTQYF.

This clonotype was seen more than once but under ten times. The V gene is TRBV28, the J gene TRBJ2-5; possible D gene TRBD1, 5 bases. The CDR3 extends over 16 amino acids. Germline V gene sequence: CDR1 MDHEN, CDR2 SYDVKM. Trimming cost V 3 bases and J 2 bases, with 16 bases left between them. Written as DNA, the CDR3 is TGTGCCAGCAGTTTGGAAAGGGGCGCAATACAAGAGACCCAGTACTTC. Its translation: CASSLERGAIQETQYF.

The chain is built from TRBV7-3 and TRBJ2-2, with 8 bases that match TRBD2. The CDR3 is 13 amino acids. Germline V gives CDR1 SGHTA, CDR2 FQGTGA. Trimming took 6 bases from V and 3 from J; bases not matched to a gene: 0. The CDR3 sequence is CASRLADTGELFF. CDR3 in DNA: TGTGCCAGCAGACTAGCGGACACCGGGGAGCTGTTTTTT.

The sample holds many counts of this clonotype. The CDR3 coding sequence is TGCAGTGCTGCTGGGGCGGGGGGGGTTTTCTACGAGCAGTACTTC. The encoded protein is CSAAGAGGVFYEQYF. The chain joins TRBV20-1 to TRBJ2-7; 9 bases map to TRBD2. The V segment lost 5 bases and the J segment 3 bases; nucleotides outside the gene matches: 11. Germline values: CDR1 DFQATT, CDR2 SNEGSKA (reference sequence). The CDR3 is 15 amino acids.

The rearrangement links TRBV27 to TRBJ1-1; 7 nucleotides match TRBD1. V was pared by 1 base and J by 4 bases, with 12 bases of the junction left unmatched. This CDR3 spans 17 amino acids. CDR1 MNHEY and CDR2 SMNVEV come from the germline V gene (reference sequence). CDR3 loop: CASSLFGQADFFTEAFF. In DNA form, the CDR3 reads TGTGCCAGCAGTTTATTTGGACAGGCAGACTTCTTCACTGAAGCTTTCTTT.

The chain uses TRBV4-2 and TRBJ2-7, with 9 bases lining up with TRBD2. Germline V gives CDR1 LGHNA, CDR2 YNFKEQ. The CDR3 contains 15 residues. Trimming cost V 0 bases and J 3 bases; bases outside gene matches: 3. This chain's CDR3 is CASSQELAGHYEQYF. The CDR3 nucleotides read TGTGCCAGCAGCCAAGAACTAGCGGGCCACTACGAGCAGTACTTC.

The rearrangement uses TRBV13 and TRBJ2-3, with D perhaps matching TRBD2 (5 bases). CDR1 and CDR2 (germline): PRHDT, FYEKMQ (reference sequence). V was cut by 7 bases and J by 1 base, with 12 bases left in between. The CDR3 length is 14 residues. The CDR3 loop reads CASTQGRGTDTQYF. Written as DNA, the CDR3 is TGTGCCAGCACCCAAGGGCGGGGCACAGATACGCAGTATTTT.

In its sample, this clonotype was seen once. With a much larger clone just one base away, this may be a read error. CDR3 loop: CAGSEDRVNTEAFF. The CDR3 bases are TGTGCCGGCAGTGAGGACAGGGTGAACACTGAAGCTTTCTTT. V and J are TRBV6-1 and TRBJ1-1, with 8 bases fitting TRBD1. Germline V CDR1 and CDR2: MNHNS, SASEGT. This CDR3 region has 14 residues.

This clonotype appeared many times. The chain recombines TRBV19 with TRBJ1-1, with D tentatively TRBD1 (5 bases). Germline CDR1 is LNHDA and CDR2 is SQIVND (reference sequence). The CDR3 runs 12 residues. Trimming removed 3 bases from V and 7 bases from J, with 9 bases in between. CDR3 sequence (DNA): TGTGCCAGTAGTATTGGGGCGGTTGAAGCTTTCTTT. Translation: CASSIGAVEAFF.

This clonotype was observed at least ten times. The V gene is TRBV7-9, the J gene TRBJ2-7; D gene uncertain. Germline V gene sequence: CDR1 SEHNR, CDR2 FQNEAQ (reference sequence). Deletions cut 3 bases from V and 3 bases from J, with 15 bases between. The CDR3 is 15 residues long. CDR3 in DNA: TGTGCCAGCAGCTTTATTGCGGCCGAGCACTACGAGCAGTACTTC. This codes for CASSFIAAEHYEQYF.

This clonotype was recorded a few times. V gene TRBV27 combines with J gene TRBJ2-2, with D unresolved. The V end lost 2 bases, the J end lost 5 bases, and 15 bases lay between the germline ends. The CDR3 spans 16 residues. In germline, CDR1 is MNHEY, CDR2 SMNVEV (reference sequence). The CDR3 reads CASSLVAPRGTGELFF. CDR3 in DNA: TGTGCCAGCAGTTTAGTGGCCCCCCGAGGTACCGGGGAGCTGTTTTTT.

The table lists this clonotype with many counts. The chain employs TRBV7-2 and TRBJ2-3, with 7 bases aligning to TRBD2. V was pared by 1 base and J by 1 base, with 8 bases of the junction left unmatched. The germline CDR1 and CDR2 sequences are SGHTA and FQGNSA. CDR3 length: 17 amino acids. CDR3 in DNA: TGTGCCAGCAGCTTAGGAATAAGGACTAGAGGCACAGATACGCAGTATTTT. Translation: CASSLGIRTRGTDTQYF.

This clonotype showed up just a few times. V usage is TRBV7-6 and J usage is TRBJ2-5; 14 nucleotides align to TRBD2. The length of the CDR3 is 18 residues. The J segment lost 2 bases and the V segment lost 5 bases, leaving 10 bases of the junction unmatched. Germline V gene sequence: CDR1 SGHVS, CDR2 FNYEAQ. The CDR3 region has the DNA TGTGCCAGCAGCCGGGGACTAGCGGGGGTGAATATGCAAGAGACCCAGTACTTC. It codes for CASSRGLAGVNMQETQYF.

The V gene is TRBV7-6, the J gene TRBJ2-1; TRBD1 agrees at 7 bases. The CDR3 has 18 residues. CDR1 SGHVS and CDR2 FNYEAQ come from the germline V gene. V shed 4 bases and J 7 bases; nucleotides not matched to a gene: 19. CDR3 in DNA: TGTGCCAGCAGCTCCAACCATCCTACAGGGGCTACGGGGAATGAGCAGTTCTTC. Its protein product is CASSSNHPTGATGNEQFF.

Ten or more counts support this clonotype. V gene TRBV7-9 combines with J gene TRBJ2-3, with TRBD2 matching over 15 bases. The J segment lost 6 bases and the V segment lost 4 bases, leaving 5 bases of the junction unmatched. CDR1 and CDR2 (germline): SEHNR, FQNEAQ (reference sequence). This CDR3 is built from 16 residues. The chain's CDR3 is CASSWTSGRAVDTQYF. The CDR3 coding sequence is TGTGCCAGCAGCTGGACTAGCGGGAGGGCCGTCGATACGCAGTATTTT.

The count of this clonotype is one. This may arise from a read error, as a much more abundant clone is one base away. The chain combines TRBV7-9 with TRBJ2-3; no clear D gene. The CDR3 covers 13 residues. Germline CDR1 and CDR2: SEHNR and FQNEAQ (reference sequence). The DNA for the CDR3 is TGTGCCAGCAGCTTAGCGGGTGAAGATCCGCAGTATTTT. Translating gives CASSLAGEDPQYF.

With regard to this clonotype: A much bigger clone sits one base away, suggesting this may be a read error. This chain uses TRBV9 with TRBJ2-2; D uncertain. This CDR3 is built from 13 residues. V was trimmed by 7 bases and J by 6 bases, leaving 13 bases between them. CDR1 is SGDLS, CDR2 YYNGEE, per germline. The CDR3 protein is CASQRPASGELFF. The DNA of the CDR3 is TGTGCCAGCCAGAGGCCGGCATCCGGGGAGCTGTTTTTT.